This passage covers 14 T cell receptor beta chains from one sample sequenced in a study of T cell clonotyping in hematopoietic cell transplantation. Time point defined: recipient sample about 28 days before transplant, after cytoreduction. The method was immunoSEQ multiplex PCR; TCRdb's version includes in-frame clones alone and lacks a portion of them. The data contain about 47,000 clones, roughly four fifths of them seen just once; the ten biggest clones take up approximately 5.4%. The starting material was peripheral blood mononuclear cells, obtained before stem cell transplant. The receptors shown here come from a man in his 60s with myelodysplastic syndrome. Some clones in this sample may be carry-over from other donors' samples.

The chain couples TRBV11-2 to TRBJ2-7; D assignment may be TRBD1 or TRBD2 (5 bases each). The V end lost 1 base, the J end lost 3 bases, and 13 bases lay between the germline ends. CDR1 SGHAT and CDR2 FQNNGV come from the germline V gene. This CDR3 has 15 amino acids. CDR3 sequence reads: CASSLGLGTNYEQYF. CDR3 nucleotide sequence: TGTGCCAGCAGCTTAGGTCTGGGGACGAACTACGAGCAGTACTTC.

The genes are TRBV6-5 and TRBJ2-3; unclear D gene. Germline CDR1 is MNHEY and CDR2 is SVGAGI. The CDR3 runs to 15 residues. V lost 6 bases to trimming and J lost 0 bases, with 13 bases between them. CDR3 amino acids: CASRNKPRSTDTQYF. DNA of the CDR3: TGTGCCAGCAGAAACAAACCGCGTAGCACAGATACGCAGTATTTT.

This chain uses TRBV27 with TRBJ1-1; D gene unclear. Trimming pared 0 bases from V and 5 bases from J, leaving 13 bases between. The germline CDR1 and CDR2 sequences are MNHEY and SMNVEV (reference sequence). The CDR3 is 15 residues long. The chain's CDR3 is CASSLSPPRGTEAFF. DNA of the CDR3: TGTGCCAGCAGTTTATCCCCTCCACGGGGAACTGAAGCTTTCTTT.

The rearrangement uses TRBV6-1 and TRBJ1-2; the D gene is possibly TRBD1 (5 bases). The CDR3 runs 15 residues. Trimming stripped 2 bases from V and 7 bases from J, with 17 bases between. Per the germline V gene, CDR1 is MNHNS and CDR2 is SASEGT. CDR3: CASSENRGVLGGYTF. CDR3 DNA sequence: TGTGCCAGCAGTGAAAATCGAGGGGTTCTGGGTGGCTACACCTTC.

The chain carries TRBV19 and TRBJ2-2; D is perhaps TRBD2 (6 bases). Trimming left V 10 bases short and J 5 bases short, with 17 bases between. Germline lookup yields CDR1 LNHDA and CDR2 SQIVND (reference sequence). The CDR3 has 14 residues. The CDR3 here is CATRPGVETGELFF. Here the CDR3 DNA reads TGTGCCACCAGACCGGGGGTCGAGACCGGGGAGCTGTTTTTT.

The genes are TRBV2 and TRBJ2-7; D not certain. The CDR3 has 13 residues. CDR1 is SNHLY, CDR2 FYNNEI, per germline. Trimming pared 4 bases from V and 2 bases from J, leaving 9 bases between. CDR3: CASSVEAPYEQYF. The CDR3, as DNA: TGTGCCAGCAGTGTCGAGGCCCCCTACGAGCAGTACTTC.

This chain joins TRBV19 and TRBJ1-2; D is uncertain. V was shortened by 5 bases and J by 2 bases, with 6 bases between the two germline ends. The CDR3 has 12 amino acids. Germline assignment: CDR1 LNHDA and CDR2 SQIVND (reference sequence). CDR3 loop: CASSEQNYGYTF. The CDR3, as DNA: TGTGCCAGTAGTGAGCAAAACTATGGCTACACCTTC.

The table lists this clone with a few counts. The chain is built from TRBV28 and TRBJ1-2; D gene unclear. CDR3 length: 12 amino acids. V lost 4 bases and J lost 5, with 8 bases in between. The germline CDR1 and CDR2 sequences are MDHEN and SYDVKM. CDR3 DNA: TGTGCCAGCAGTTCGACGGGTTATGGCTACACCTTC. It translates to CASSSTGYGYTF.

The chain combines TRBV30 with TRBJ2-1, with unresolved D. Trimming shortened V by 0 bases and J by 8 bases, and 8 bases separated the two germline ends. This CDR3 has 12 residues. Germline V CDR1 and CDR2: GTSNPN, SVGIG (reference sequence). In DNA form, the CDR3 reads TGTGCCTGGAGTGTAAATCTGGATGAGCAGTTCTTC. Translation gives CAWSVNLDEQFF.

The CDR3 is CASSSGQIRSGANVLTF. The CDR3 nucleotides read TGTGCCAGCAGCTCGGGACAGATCCGCTCTGGGGCCAACGTCCTGACTTTC. The gene calls are TRBV7-2 and TRBJ2-6, with TRBD1 matching 7 bases. The CDR3 runs to 17 residues. CDR1 is SGHTA and CDR2 is FQGNSA in the germline V gene. The junction had 6 bases not matched to a gene; V was cut back by 4 bases and J by 0 bases.

This rearrangement joins TRBV19 to TRBJ1-2; the D gene is possibly TRBD1 (6 bases). The CDR3 spans 13 residues. CDR1 and CDR2 from the germline V gene are LNHDA and SQIVND (reference sequence). V was cut by 7 bases and J by 4 bases, with 13 bases left in between. CDR3 amino acids: CASKGGRAYGYTF. The CDR3 coding sequence is TGTGCCAGTAAAGGGGGTCGGGCCTATGGCTACACCTTC. Drawing the rest from reference TRBV19 and TRBJ1-2, the complete variable domain is DGGITQSPKYLFRKEGQNVTLSCEQNLNHDAMYWYRQDPGQGLRLIYYSQIVNDFQKGDIAEGYSVSREKKESFPLTVTSAQKNPTAFYLCASKGGRAYGYTFGSGTRLTVV.

This clone was seen a handful of times. The V gene is TRBV29-1, the J gene TRBJ2-1; TRBD1 might be the D (6 bases). V lost 4 bases, J lost 8 bases, and 21 bases lay in between. Germline values: CDR1 SQVTM, CDR2 ANQGSEA. The CDR3 has 15 amino acids. CDR3 protein: CSVATGPPRTYEQFF. CDR3 nucleotide sequence: TGCAGCGTTGCTACAGGGCCTCCCCGCACCTATGAGCAGTTCTTC.

This clone has more than one count but fewer than ten. The J gene is TRBJ2-3, the V gene TRBV9; D remains ambiguous. Germline lookup yields CDR1 SGDLS and CDR2 YYNGEE. The CDR3 runs to 14 residues. Trimming removed 1 base from V and 2 bases from J, with 8 bases in between. CDR3 sequence: CASSVNTDTDTQYF. The DNA of the CDR3 is TGTGCCAGCAGCGTAAATACTGACACAGATACGCAGTATTTT.

This clone was detected once. The chain joins TRBV15 to TRBJ2-7, with D hard to call. Trimming shortened V by 1 base and J by 13 bases, and 20 bases separated the two germline ends. This CDR3 spans 14 amino acids. Looked up from germline, CDR1 is LNHNV and CDR2 is YYDKDF (reference sequence). CDR3 nucleotide sequence: TGTGCCACCAGCAGAGGTTTGTCAGCCGAAAAACCCTACTTC. Translated, it gives CATSRGLSAEKPYF.